The rows below give T cell receptor beta chains drawn from one sample of a study of blood T cell repertoires in COVID-19. Profiling relied on immunoSEQ multiplex PCR, and the TCRdb table lists in-frame clones only, not all of them. The sample consists of about 130,000 clones, around 79% of them appearing once. Sequenced input: peripheral blood. These receptors all stem from a woman in her 70s with COVID-19, enrolled during active disease. CDR3s include the opening cysteine and the closing phenylalanine or tryptophan. A D gene is named only where the DNA matches it firmly. Only some rows state a clone size, as once, few, many or a class for expanded clones.

>TRBJ1-2|NA|NA|TRBV19
TGTGCCAGTAGTTCCCCGAGGACAGCCATCTATGGCTACACCTTC
CASSSPRTAIYGYTF
>TRBJ2-1|once|TRBD1|TRBV24-1
TGTGCCACCAGTGATTTGGGGACAGGGCCCTACAATGAGCAGTTCTTC
CATSDLGTGPYNEQFF
>TRBJ2-1|few|NA|TRBV7-8
TGTGCCAGCCGGGACTTTTACAATGAGCAGTTCTTC
CASRDFYNEQFF
>TRBJ2-5|once|TRBD2|TRBV5-1
TGCGCCAGCAGCCCCTGGCCTAGCGGGGGGGCTAAGCAAGAGACCCAGTACTTC
CASSPWPSGGAKQETQYF
>TRBJ1-4|NA|NA|TRBV5-4
TGTGCCAGCAGCAGTGGGGGGGGCGAAACTAATGAAAAACTGTTTTTT
CASSSGGGETNEKLFF
>TRBJ1-1|NA|NA|TRBV30
TGTGCCTGGAGTGGATCATTTAACGGGAACACTGAAGCTTTCTTT
CAWSGSFNGNTEAFF
>TRBJ1-1|few|NA|TRBV3-1/TRBV3-2
TGTGCCAGCAGCCAAGAGTCCAGGGACTCTGAAGCTTTCTTT
CASSQESRDSEAFF
>TRBJ2-1|once|TRBD2|TRBV9
TGTGCCAGCAGCGCGGGGGGGCCCCCCTACAATGAGCAGTTCTTC
CASSAGGPPYNEQFF
>TRBJ2-2|NA|NA|TRBV9
TGTGCCAGCAGCTATCCTGGCACAGGGCCCACCAACACCGGGGAGCTGTTTTTT
CASSYPGTGPTNTGELFF
>TRBJ1-6|once|NA|TRBV11-2
TGTGCCAGCAGCTTAGGGCCGGGTGTGGGAACAGGCGGTTCACCCCTCCACTTT
CASSLGPGVGTGGSPLHF
>TRBJ1-2|many|TRBD1|TRBV12-3/TRBV12-4
TGTGCCAGCAGCGGGACAGCGAACTATGGCTACACCTTC
CASSGTANYGYTF
>TRBJ1-2|NA|NA|TRBV28
TGTGCCAGCAGTTTATTAGCCTATGGCTACACCTTC
CASSLLAYGYTF
>TRBJ2-7|few|TRBD1|TRBV7-8
TGTGCCAGCAGCATAACATCGGGACAGGGGAACGAGCAGTACTTC
CASSITSGQGNEQYF
>TRBJ2-5|once|TRBD1|TRBV5-1
TGCGCCAGCAGCTTGGGGGGACAGGGGGCCCAAGAGACCCAGTACTTC
CASSLGGQGAQETQYF
>TRBJ2-7|NA|NA|TRBV7-6
TGTGCCAGCAGCTTAGACCTATCCTACGAGCAGTACTTC
CASSLDLSYEQYF
>TRBJ1-3|NA|NA|TRBV9
TGTGCCAGCAGCGTGCCAGGGGGAAACACCATATATTTT
CASSVPGGNTIYF
>TRBJ2-5|NA|NA|TRBV18
TGTGCCAGCTCACTGACTCGCCAAGAGACCCAGTACTTC
CASSLTRQETQYF
>TRBJ1-2|NA|NA|TRBV28
TGTGCCAGCAGTCTAGACAGTAACTATGGCTACACCTTC
CASSLDSNYGYTF
>TRBJ2-2|NA|NA|TRBV12-3/TRBV12-4
TGTGCCAGCAGTTTCGGTCCGCCCGGGGAGCTGTTTTTT
CASSFGPPGELFF
>TRBJ2-3|NA|TRBD2|TRBV11-2
TGTGCCAGCAGCTTTTCCCCGGGACTAGCGGGGAGGCCAGATACGCAGTATTTT
CASSFSPGLAGRPDTQYF
>TRBJ2-1|NA|TRBD1|TRBV6-2/TRBV6-3
TGTGCCAGCAGTTACTCGGCACACTCCGGGACAGGGGGCGCGGGAGGAGATGAGCAGTTCTTC
CASSYSAHSGTGGAGGDEQFF
>TRBJ1-3|NA|NA|TRBV10-3
TGTGCCATCAGTGACCGAGGCTCAGGGACTGGAAACACCATATATTTT
CAISDRGSGTGNTIYF
>TRBJ1-1|NA|NA|TRBV9
TGTGCCAGCAGCCCCGCCGAGGGGGTGAACACTGAAGCTTTCTTT
CASSPAEGVNTEAFF
>TRBJ1-6|NA|TRBD1|TRBV19
TGTGCCAGTAGTACCGGGACAGGGGCAAGTTCCACAAATTCACCCCTCCACTTT
CASSTGTGASSTNSPLHF
>TRBJ1-1|NA|NA|TRBV14
TGTGCCAGCAGCCAAGATGGGGGGGGGACCCATGAAGCTTTCTTT
CASSQDGGGTHEAFF
>TRBJ2-7|NA|NA|TRBV5-4
TGTGCCAGCAGCTTGCAATCAGGGTCCTACGAGCAGTACTTC
CASSLQSGSYEQYF
>TRBJ2-7|NA|NA|TRBV5-1
TGCGCCAGCAGCTCCACCTACGGAGGTTACGAGCAGTACTTC
CASSSTYGGYEQYF
>TRBJ2-7|NA|TRBD1|TRBV28
TGTGCCAGCAGCCAGAGGACAGGGGGCGCCCCCTCCTACGAGCAGTACTTC
CASSQRTGGAPSYEQYF
>TRBJ1-1|NA|NA|TRBV6-5
TGTGCCAGCACCTACTACACTGAAGCTTTCTTT
CASTYYTEAFF
>TRBJ2-1|NA|NA|TRBV18
TGTGCCAGCTCCCCCCAGTCTGAGCAGTTCTTC
CASSPQSEQFF
>TRBJ1-4|NA|TRBD1|TRBV25-1
TGTGCCAGCAGTCCTCTCCCAGGACAGGGAGCAACTAATGAAAAACTGTTTTTT
CASSPLPGQGATNEKLFF